What follows are 20 T cell receptor beta chains derived from one specimen sequenced in a study of cytomegalovirus exposure and HLA in healthy donors. The PCR employed 60 Vbeta primers together with 13 Jbeta primers. Assay: immunoSEQ multiplex PCR; the TCRdb copy retains only in-frame clones and omits some. The table lists under 200,000 clones, 9.5% to 15% of them singletons, with about 8% in the top ten. Specimen: PBMCs. These receptors were obtained from a man aged 45-65 years in good health and CMV-seropositive.

The chain links TRBV7-2 to TRBJ2-7; TRBD2 is a possible D gene (6 bases). The germline gives CDR1 SGHTA, CDR2 FQGNSA. V was cut by 4 bases and J by 6 bases, with 16 bases left in between. CDR3 length: 14 amino acids. The CDR3: CASSSNPGLGEQYF. DNA for the CDR3: TGTGCCAGCAGCTCGAATCCGGGACTGGGCGAGCAGTACTTC. The complete variable domain, with remaining parts taken from reference TRBV7-2 and TRBJ2-7, reads GAGVSQSPSNKVTEKGKDVELRCDPISGHTALYWYRQSLGQGLEFLIYFQGNSAPDKSGLPSDRFSAERTGGSVSTLTIQRTQQEDSAVYLCASSSNPGLGEQYFGPGTRLTVT.

This clone appeared once. The V call is TRBV19, the J call TRBJ2-1; TRBD1 is a possible D gene (8 bases). The CDR3 runs to 16 residues. Germline CDR1 is LNHDA and CDR2 is SQIVND (reference sequence). Trimming removed 4 bases at V and 0 bases at J, with 13 bases between. The DNA for the CDR3 is TGTGCCAGTAGTACTCACAGGGGGGGCTCCTACAATGAGCAGTTCTTC. As protein: CASSTHRGGSYNEQFF.

The V and J genes are TRBV7-2 and TRBJ2-5; weak D call: TRBD1 (5 bases). The germline gives CDR1 SGHTA, CDR2 FQGNSA. CDR3 size: 15 residues. With 4 bases removed from V and 5 bases from J, the gap between germline ends came to 17 bases. The CDR3 DNA follows: TGTGCCAGCAGCTCCTTGTCCCAGGGATGGGAGACCCAGTACTTC. It specifies CASSSLSQGWETQYF. Filled out from reference TRBV7-2 and TRBJ2-5, the complete variable domain reads GAGVSQSPSNKVTEKGKDVELRCDPISGHTALYWYRQSLGQGLEFLIYFQGNSAPDKSGLPSDRFSAERTGGSVSTLTIQRTQQEDSAVYLCASSSLSQGWETQYFGPGTRLLVL.

Concerning this clone: Other DNA sequences of this sample code for an identical CDR3. This chain links TRBV29-1 with TRBJ1-2; D gene ambiguous. Germline V gene data show CDR1 as SQVTM and CDR2 as ANQGSEA. The ends were cut back, 4 bases at V and 5 bases at J, with 11 bases in the middle. This CDR3 has 12 amino acids. The chain's CDR3 is CSVAPTSYGYTF. The DNA of the CDR3 is TGCAGCGTTGCCCCGACAAGTTATGGCTACACCTTC.

The chain joins TRBV5-4 to TRBJ1-3; D call uncertain. V shed 4 bases and J shed 5 bases, with 13 bases lying between them. The CDR3 loop spans 14 amino acids. The V gene's germline CDR1 is SGHNT and CDR2 YYREEE (reference sequence). This chain's CDR3 is CASSPAGLRNTIYF. The CDR3 DNA is TGTGCCAGCAGCCCGGCGGGGTTGAGAAACACCATATATTTT.

This clone was detected only a few times. The J gene is TRBJ2-1, the V gene TRBV7-9, with TRBD1 matching over 7 bases. The V gene end was trimmed by 0 bases and the J gene end by 7 bases; junction bases not matched to a gene: 9. The V gene's germline CDR1 is SEHNR and CDR2 FQNEAQ (reference sequence). This CDR3 is 16 amino acids long. CDR3 loop: CASSLAGGAKVNEQFF. The CDR3, as DNA: TGTGCCAGCAGCTTAGCAGGGGGCGCGAAGGTTAATGAGCAGTTCTTC.

This clone was seen a handful of times. The chain recombines TRBV5-1 with TRBJ1-1; D ambiguous. CDR3 size: 13 residues. Germline values: CDR1 SGHRS, CDR2 YFSETQ. Between the trimmed V and J ends, which lost 4 bases and 3 bases, there was a span of 10 bases. The CDR3 DNA sequence: TGCGCCAGCAGCGTAGGGAGAGACACTGAAGCTTTCTTT. The encoded protein is CASSVGRDTEAFF.

This clone was seen more than once but under ten times. The chain carries TRBV15 and TRBJ2-5; 8 bases agree with TRBD2. From germline, CDR1 is LNHNV and CDR2 YYDKDF (reference sequence). Trimming took 6 bases from V and 0 from J; bases not matched to a gene: 6. CDR3 length equals 15 residues. CDR3 sequence reads: CATRAGGAYQETQYF. For the CDR3, the DNA is TGTGCCACCAGAGCCGGGGGGGCTTACCAAGAGACCCAGTACTTC.

This clone was counted between two and nine times. V is TRBV11-2 and J is TRBJ1-6; D is undetermined. The CDR3 runs 15 residues. CDR1 SGHAT and CDR2 FQNNGV come from the germline V gene. As DNA, the CDR3 is TGTGCTACGCGATCCTCTAGCTCCTATAATTCACCCCTCCACTTT. Translated, it gives CATRSSSSYNSPLHF.

This chain links TRBV11-1 with TRBJ1-2; 11 nucleotides agree with TRBD1. The CDR3 has 16 amino acids. Germline loops: CDR1 SGHAT, CDR2 FQDESV (reference sequence). V shed 5 bases and J 1 base; nucleotides not matched to a gene: 6. The CDR3 loop reads CASSAGTGGNNYGYTF. The CDR3 DNA reads TGTGCCAGCAGCGCCGGGACAGGGGGTAATAACTATGGCTACACCTTC.

This clone showed up just a few times. The chain uses TRBV4-1 and TRBJ1-1; D might be TRBD1 (5 bases). Germline loops: CDR1 MGHRA, CDR2 YSYEKL. Trimming removed 0 bases from V and 3 bases from J, with 8 bases in between. CDR3 size: 14 residues. CDR3 in DNA: TGCGCCAGCAGCCAAGATGGGGGGGACACTGAAGCTTTCTTT. It is translated as CASSQDGGDTEAFF.

This clone was seen a handful of times. The CDR3 here is CAGGKRGEETQYF. The CDR3 coding sequence is TGTGCCGGCGGGAAGCGGGGGGAAGAGACCCAGTACTTC. The rearrangement uses TRBV6-6 and TRBJ2-5; 9 bases fit TRBD2. Germline V gene data show CDR1 as MNHNY and CDR2 as SVGAGI (reference sequence). The length of the CDR3 is 13 residues. Trimming at V came to 11 bases and at J to 3 bases, leaving 7 bases not matched to a gene.

This clone turned up a few times. The V call is TRBV30, the J call TRBJ2-7; weak D call: TRBD2 (6 bases). Trimming shortened V by 8 bases and J by 3 bases, and 14 bases separated the two germline ends. The CDR3 is 12 residues long. The germline V gene encodes CDR1 GTSNPN and CDR2 SVGIG (reference sequence). CDR3 coding DNA: TGTGCCCGGGCGGAGGGGAACTACGAGCAGTACTTC. The encoded protein is CARAEGNYEQYF.

There are a few counts of this clone. V and J are TRBV6-5 and TRBJ2-2; D may be TRBD1 (6 bases). Germline loops: CDR1 MNHEY, CDR2 SVGAGI. V was trimmed by 10 bases and J by 6 bases, leaving 15 bases between them. The CDR3 loop spans 13 amino acids. CDR3 sequence: CATRDIFPGELFF. The CDR3 DNA is TGTGCCACCCGGGACATATTCCCCGGGGAGCTGTTTTTT.

This clone has only a few counts. CDR3 region: CASSLDTGILNTEAFF. The CDR3 DNA is TGTGCCAGCAGCTTGGATACAGGGATATTGAACACTGAAGCTTTCTTT. The V and J genes are TRBV5-8 and TRBJ1-1, with D possibly TRBD1 on 6 matching bases. The V and J ends lost 0 bases and 0 bases respectively, with 12 bases between them. This CDR3 contains 16 residues. The germline V gene encodes CDR1 SGHTS and CDR2 YDEGEE.

This clone was counted a few times. The chain links TRBV6-5 to TRBJ2-1; a weak D match, TRBD2 (7 bases). V gave up 5 bases and J gave up 8 bases, with 13 bases separating them. Germline V lookup: CDR1 MNHEY, CDR2 SVGAGI. This CDR3 spans 13 amino acids. CDR3 DNA: TGTGCCAGCAGTAGGGGGGGGCTCGATGAGCAGTTCTTC. Amino acid sequence: CASSRGGLDEQFF.

This clone was found a few times. V usage is TRBV5-1 and J usage is TRBJ1-1; D is uncertain. V lost 0 bases, J lost 4 bases, and 10 bases lay in between. The CDR3 extends over 14 amino acids. CDR1 is SGHRS, CDR2 YFSETQ, per germline. CDR3 protein: CASSLVREGTEAFF. The CDR3 nucleotides are TGCGCCAGCAGCTTGGTGCGAGAGGGCACTGAAGCTTTCTTT.

This clone has more than one count but fewer than ten. This chain links TRBV6-6 with TRBJ2-5, with D hard to call. The V gene lost 0 bases and the J gene lost 12 bases, with 11 bases spanning the gap. Per the germline V gene, CDR1 is MNHNY and CDR2 is SVGAGI (reference sequence). This CDR3 has 12 residues. The CDR3 protein is CASSYSSLEKYF. Written as DNA, the CDR3 is TGTGCCAGCAGTTACTCCTCCTTGGAGAAGTACTTC.

This clone was counted a few times. The J gene is TRBJ1-4, the V gene TRBV6-6; possible D gene TRBD1, 6 bases. From germline, CDR1 is MNHNY and CDR2 SVGAGI (reference sequence). CDR3 size: 14 residues. V lost 7 bases, J lost 8 bases, and 17 bases lay in between. The CDR3 loop is CASTPLRQVEKLFF. The CDR3 DNA reads as TGTGCCAGCACCCCCCTGAGACAGGTAGAAAAACTGTTTTTT.

This clone was observed a few times. The gene calls are TRBV7-2 and TRBJ2-2; weak D call: TRBD2 (5 bases). With 6 bases removed from V and 8 bases from J, the gap between germline ends came to 19 bases. The CDR3 has 15 amino acids. The germline V gene encodes CDR1 SGHTA and CDR2 FQGNSA. The CDR3 is CASRGLRATGGELFF. The DNA of the CDR3 is TGTGCCAGCAGAGGATTGAGGGCGACGGGAGGGGAGCTGTTTTTT.